The T cell receptor (beta chain) described here comes from a study of blood T cell repertoires in COVID-19. V was pared by 4 bases and J by 4 bases, with 6 bases of the junction left unmatched. CDR1 SGHRS and CDR2 YFSETQ come from the germline V gene. The CDR3 contains 15 residues. Some clones are missing from TCRdb's copy, which holds only in-frame ones; the method was immunoSEQ multiplex PCR. The data hold 60,000 or so clones, with more than 80% observed a single time. Sequenced input: peripheral blood. This receptor was taken from a man older than 75 with acute or convalescent COVID-19. The V call is TRBV5-1, the J call TRBJ2-5; 11 nucleotides match TRBD2. DNA of the CDR3: TGCGCCAGCAGCCTTTTAGCGGGGGGGACAGAGACCCAGTACTTC. Amino acids: CASSLLAGGTETQYF.